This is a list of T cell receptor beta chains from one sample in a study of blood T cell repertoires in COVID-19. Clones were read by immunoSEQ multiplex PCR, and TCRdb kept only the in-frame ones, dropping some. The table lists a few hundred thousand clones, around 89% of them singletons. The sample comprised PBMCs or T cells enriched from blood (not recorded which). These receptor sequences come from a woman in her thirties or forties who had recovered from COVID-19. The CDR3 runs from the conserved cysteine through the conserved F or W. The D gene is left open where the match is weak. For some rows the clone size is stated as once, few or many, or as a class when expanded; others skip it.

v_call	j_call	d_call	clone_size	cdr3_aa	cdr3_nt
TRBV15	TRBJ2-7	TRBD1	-	CATSRKPPGQEGNEQYF	TGTGCCACCAGCAGAAAACCCCCGGGACAGGAGGGGAACGAGCAGTACTTC
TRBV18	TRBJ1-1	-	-	CASSLLEGSTEAFF	TGTGCCAGCTCACTATTGGAGGGTTCCACTGAAGCTTTCTTT
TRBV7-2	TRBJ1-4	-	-	CASSLAGTNEKLFF	TGTGCCAGCAGCTTAGCCGGGACTAATGAAAAACTGTTTTTT
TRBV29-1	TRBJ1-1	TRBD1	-	CSVARDRDTEAFF	TGCAGCGTTGCCCGGGACAGGGACACTGAAGCTTTCTTT
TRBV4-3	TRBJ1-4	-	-	CASSQLGQTNEKLFF	TGCGCCAGCAGCCAACTTGGACAGACAAATGAAAAACTGTTTTTT
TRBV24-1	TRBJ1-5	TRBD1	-	CATSQGQLNQPQHF	TGTGCCACCAGCCAGGGACAGTTGAATCAGCCCCAGCATTTT
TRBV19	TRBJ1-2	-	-	CASRETGVLYGYTF	TGTGCCAGTAGGGAAACAGGCGTCCTCTATGGCTACACCTTC
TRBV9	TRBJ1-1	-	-	CASSVGGGSEAFF	TGTGCCAGCAGCGTAGGAGGTGGGTCTGAAGCTTTCTTT
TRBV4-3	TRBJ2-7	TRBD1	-	CASSQDRGHEQYF	TGCGCCAGCAGCCAGGACAGGGGCCACGAGCAGTACTTC
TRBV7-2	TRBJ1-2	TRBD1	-	CASSFRTGEYTF	TGTGCCAGCAGCTTCCGGACAGGGGAATACACCTTC
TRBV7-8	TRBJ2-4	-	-	CASSDVRVAKNIQYF	TGTGCCAGCAGCGACGTTCGGGTAGCCAAAAACATTCAGTACTTC
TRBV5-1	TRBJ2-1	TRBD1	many	CASSQGQGAYNEQFF	TGCGCCAGCAGCCAGGGACAGGGCGCCTACAATGAGCAGTTCTTC
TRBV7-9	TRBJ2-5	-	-	CASSFRGVNEETQYF	TGTGCCAGCAGCTTCAGGGGGGTTAATGAAGAGACCCAGTACTTC
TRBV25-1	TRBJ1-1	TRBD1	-	CASSEYYRTGEAFF	TGTGCCAGCAGTGAATATTACCGGACAGGTGAAGCTTTCTTT
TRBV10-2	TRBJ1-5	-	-	CASSERRAAQPQHF	TGCGCCAGCAGTGAGAGGAGGGCGGCCCAGCCCCAGCATTTT
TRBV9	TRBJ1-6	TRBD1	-	CASSGGQGYNSPLHF	TGTGCCAGCAGCGGGGGACAGGGCTATAATTCACCCCTCCACTTT
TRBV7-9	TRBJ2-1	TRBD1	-	CASSPSSTTGAEQFF	TGTGCCAGCAGCCCAAGCTCAACGACAGGGGCTGAGCAGTTCTTC
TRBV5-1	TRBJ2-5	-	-	CASSLDASQETQYF	TGCGCCAGCAGCTTGGATGCGAGCCAAGAGACCCAGTACTTC
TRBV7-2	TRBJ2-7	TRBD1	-	CASSLAHGQGIYEQYF	TGTGCCAGCAGCTTAGCGCATGGACAGGGGATTTACGAGCAGTACTTC
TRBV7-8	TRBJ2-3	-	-	CASSPDTTSASTDTQYF	TGTGCCAGCAGCCCTGATACTACTTCGGCTAGCACAGATACGCAGTATTTT
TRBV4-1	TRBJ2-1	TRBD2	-	CASSPPGGMSSYNEQFF	TGCGCCAGCAGCCCCCCCGGGGGGATGAGCTCCTACAATGAGCAGTTCTTC
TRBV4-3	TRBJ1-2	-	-	CASSQTPRAGSGYTF	TGCGCCAGCAGCCAAACCCCCCGGGCGGGAAGCGGCTACACCTTC
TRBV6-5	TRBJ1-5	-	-	CASSYGGQTNQPQHF	TGTGCCAGCAGTTACGGAGGACAGACTAATCAGCCCCAGCATTTT
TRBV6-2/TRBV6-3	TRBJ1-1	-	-	CASSSYSWGVNTEAFF	TGTGCCAGCAGCTCTTACTCATGGGGGGTCAACACTGAAGCTTTCTTT
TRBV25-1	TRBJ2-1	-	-	CANSEYISQGNEQFF	TGTGCCAACAGTGAATATATCAGCCAGGGCAATGAGCAGTTCTTC
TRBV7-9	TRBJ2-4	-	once	CASSLSGERKNIQYF	TGTGCCAGCAGCCTTTCCGGGGAACGCAAAAACATTCAGTACTTC
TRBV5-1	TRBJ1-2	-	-	CASSLSTRQQNYGYTF	TGCGCCAGCAGCCTTTCCACCAGACAGCAAAACTATGGCTACACCTTC
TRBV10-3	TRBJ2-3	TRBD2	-	CAISPASGSTDTQYF	TGTGCCATCAGCCCAGCTAGCGGGAGCACAGATACGCAGTATTTT
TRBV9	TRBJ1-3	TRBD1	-	CASSAPGQGSFGNTIYF	TGTGCCAGCAGCGCTCCGGGACAGGGTTCCTTTGGAAACACCATATATTTT
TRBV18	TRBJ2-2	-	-	CASSPSVPNTGELFF	TGTGCCAGCTCACCAAGCGTCCCGAACACCGGGGAGCTGTTTTTT
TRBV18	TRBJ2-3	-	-	CASSSRLGGGTDTQYF	TGTGCCAGCTCGTCACGACTAGGGGGCGGCACAGATACGCAGTATTTT
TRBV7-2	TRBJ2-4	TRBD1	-	CASSPQTGIAKNIQYF	TGTGCCAGCAGCCCTCAGACAGGGATAGCCAAAAACATTCAGTACTTC
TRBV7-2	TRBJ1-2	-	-	CASSLRRQGGNGYTF	TGTGCCAGCAGCTTAAGGCGGCAGGGAGGGAATGGCTACACCTTC
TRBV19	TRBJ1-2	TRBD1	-	CASRADRGRNGYTF	TGTGCCAGTAGGGCGGACAGGGGTCGTAATGGCTACACCTTC
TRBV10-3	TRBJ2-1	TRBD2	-	CAISIAGESYNEQFF	TGTGCCATCAGCATAGCGGGAGAATCGTACAATGAGCAGTTCTTC
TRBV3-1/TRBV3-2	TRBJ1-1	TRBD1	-	CASSQALTGDTEAFF	TGTGCCAGCAGCCAAGCACTGACAGGGGACACTGAAGCTTTCTTT
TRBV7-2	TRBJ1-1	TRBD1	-	CASSKQVDRGRTEAFF	TGTGCCAGCAGCAAGCAGGTCGACAGGGGCCGAACTGAAGCTTTCTTT
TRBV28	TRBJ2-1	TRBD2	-	CASSLTRWEGFNEQFF	TGTGCCAGCAGTTTAACTCGGTGGGAGGGCTTCAATGAGCAGTTCTTC
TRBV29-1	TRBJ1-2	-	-	CSVPDTGNGYTF	TGCAGCGTACCCGACACAGGGAATGGCTACACCTTC
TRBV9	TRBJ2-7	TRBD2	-	CASSARDYSYEQYF	TGTGCCAGCAGCGCCAGGGACTACTCCTACGAGCAGTACTTC
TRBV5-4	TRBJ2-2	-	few	CASATGTNTGELFF	TGTGCCAGCGCGACTGGCACGAACACCGGGGAGCTGTTTTTT
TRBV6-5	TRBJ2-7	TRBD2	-	CASSSQGLAALEQYF	TGTGCCAGCAGTTCCCAAGGACTAGCGGCTCTCGAGCAGTACTTC
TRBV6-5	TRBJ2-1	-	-	CASSYRGGNEQFF	TGTGCCAGCAGTTATAGGGGCGGCAATGAGCAGTTCTTC
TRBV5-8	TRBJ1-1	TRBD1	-	CASGGQLNTEAFF	TGTGCCAGCGGGGGACAGCTTAACACTGAAGCTTTCTTT
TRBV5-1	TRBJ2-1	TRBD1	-	CASSLGQGPYNEQFF	TGCGCCAGCAGCTTGGGACAGGGCCCTTACAATGAGCAGTTCTTC